This TCR beta chain emerged from a study of T-cell memory formation after mild COVID-19. Study-wide results and limits: Some clones that responded turned up in pre-infection memory, which suggests that cross-reactive memory joined in.

TCRdb passed the 5' RACE reads through MiXCR, listing each CDR3 protein once. The sample contains roughly 480,000 distinct CDR3 sequences, nearly 25% of which appear only once. Remarks on this clonotype: Its antigen is still unknown.

V was clipped by 2 bases and J by 5 bases, with 15 bases between them. The germline CDR1 and CDR2 sequences are MNHEY and SVGAGI. The CDR3 extends over 15 amino acids. The sequence was collected from an adult woman who had mild COVID-19 (a few samples of this study predate the infection). Cell type and time point are not known. The chain recombines TRBV6-5 with TRBJ2-5; tentative D call: TRBD1 (6 bases). Specimen: PBMCs or a T cell subset sorted from them (not recorded which). CDR3 DNA sequence: TGTGCCAGCAGTTACGGGACATCTAGGATGGAGACCCAGTACTTC. Amino acid sequence: CASSYGTSRMETQYF.